The T cell receptor (beta chain) under discussion was sequenced for a study of vaccination and CD4 T cells after COVID-19. The wider study: The peptides that stimulated the cells were overlapping spike peptides from SARS-CoV-2, HCoV-NL63, HCoV-OC43 and HCoV-229E.

CD4+ T cells that had been cultured provided DNA sequenced with the Oncomine TCR Beta short-read assay. TCRdb independently ran MiXCR on the PCR reads; one entry per CDR3 protein. The sample consists of around 19,000 distinct CDR3 sequences, approximately 48% of them appearing once. Concerning this clonotype: What it binds is not known.

Treatment reported: approximately 11-day PBMC culture with coronavirus spike peptide pools or control peptides (ViraFEST assay). The CDR3 runs to 15 residues. Losses at the gene ends were 6 bases for V and 2 bases for J; bases not matched to a gene: 9. The V gene's germline CDR1 is SGHNT and CDR2 YENEEA. Input material: CD4+ T cells from blood, cultured in vitro. The receptor comes from a human donor who had recovered from COVID-19. V is TRBV11-3 and J is TRBJ1-1, with 7 bases matching TRBD1. This chain's CDR3 is CASRETGDGNTEAFF. In DNA, the CDR3 is TGTGCCAGCAGAGAAACAGGGGACGGAAACACTGAAGCTTTCTTT.